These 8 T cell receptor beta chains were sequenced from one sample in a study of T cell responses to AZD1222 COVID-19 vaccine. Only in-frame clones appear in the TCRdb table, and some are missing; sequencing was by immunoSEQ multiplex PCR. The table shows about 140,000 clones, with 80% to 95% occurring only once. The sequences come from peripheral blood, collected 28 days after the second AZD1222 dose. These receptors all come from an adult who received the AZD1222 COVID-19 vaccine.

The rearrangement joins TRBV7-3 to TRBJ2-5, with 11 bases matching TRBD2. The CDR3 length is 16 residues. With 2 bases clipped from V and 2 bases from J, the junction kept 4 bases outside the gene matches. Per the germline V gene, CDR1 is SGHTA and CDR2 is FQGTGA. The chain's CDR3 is CASSLQPSGGQETQYF. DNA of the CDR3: TGTGCCAGCAGCTTACAACCTAGCGGGGGGCAAGAGACCCAGTACTTC.

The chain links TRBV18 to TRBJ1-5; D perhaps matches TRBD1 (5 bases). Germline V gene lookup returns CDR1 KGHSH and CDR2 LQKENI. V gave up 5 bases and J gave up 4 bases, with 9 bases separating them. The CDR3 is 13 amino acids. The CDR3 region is CASSTRGNQPQHF. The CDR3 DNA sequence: TGTGCCAGCTCAACCCGGGGGAATCAGCCCCAGCATTTT.

CDR3 nucleotide sequence: TGTGCCAGCGGCCAGGTGGGGGGCGCGAATTTCCTGGACTATGGCTACACCTTC. This codes for CASGQVGGANFLDYGYTF. The rearrangement joins TRBV27 to TRBJ1-2, with D possibly TRBD1 on 6 matching bases. V shed 8 bases and J shed 3 bases, with 28 bases lying between them. CDR3 length: 18 amino acids. Germline V gene data show CDR1 as MNHEY and CDR2 as SMNVEV (reference sequence).

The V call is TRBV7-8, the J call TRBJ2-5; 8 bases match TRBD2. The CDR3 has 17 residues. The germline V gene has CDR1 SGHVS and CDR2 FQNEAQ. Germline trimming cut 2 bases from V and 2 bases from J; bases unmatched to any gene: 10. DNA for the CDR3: TGTGCCAGCAGCTTACGTTCCTGGGCGGGGGGACAAGAGACCCAGTACTTC. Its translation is CASSLRSWAGGQETQYF.

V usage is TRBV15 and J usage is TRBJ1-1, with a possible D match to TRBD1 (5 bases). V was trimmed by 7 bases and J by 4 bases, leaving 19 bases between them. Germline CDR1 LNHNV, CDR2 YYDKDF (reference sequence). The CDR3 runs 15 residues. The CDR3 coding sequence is TGTGCCACCAAGGGCGCTGTACGGGGGACCACTGAAGCTTTCTTT. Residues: CATKGAVRGTTEAFF.

CDR3 nucleotides: TGCAGCGTTGCCGGGGGTTACTCCTACAATGAGCAGTTCTTC. As protein: CSVAGGYSYNEQFF. This chain links TRBV29-1 with TRBJ2-1, with D possibly matching TRBD2 (6 bases). Germline lookup yields CDR1 SQVTM and CDR2 ANQGSEA. The length of the CDR3 is 14 residues. V was pared by 4 bases and J by 0 bases, with 10 bases between.

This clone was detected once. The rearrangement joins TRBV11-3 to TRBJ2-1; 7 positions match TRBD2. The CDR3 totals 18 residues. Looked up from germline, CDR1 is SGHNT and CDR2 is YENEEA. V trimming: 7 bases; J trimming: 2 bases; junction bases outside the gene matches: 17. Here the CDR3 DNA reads TGTGCCAGCATCTCTCGACTTCGGGGGGAGCAAGCCTACAATGAGCAGTTCTTC. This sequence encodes CASISRLRGEQAYNEQFF.

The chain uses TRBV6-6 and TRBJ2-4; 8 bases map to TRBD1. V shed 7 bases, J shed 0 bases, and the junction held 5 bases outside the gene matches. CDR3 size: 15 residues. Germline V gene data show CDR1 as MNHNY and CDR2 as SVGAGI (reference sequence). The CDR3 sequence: CASTRDRLAKNIQYF. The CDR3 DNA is TGTGCCAGCACGAGGGACAGGTTAGCCAAAAACATTCAGTACTTC.